These T cell receptor beta chains were read from a single sample in a study of CD8 T cells in ankylosing spondylitis. A single record per CDR3 protein comes from TCRdb applying MiXCR to the 5' RACE reads. Here the sample spans fewer than 250,000 distinct CDR3 sequences, 20% to 30% being singletons. Source material: blood, either unsorted or a sorted T cell fraction (not recorded which). The source of these receptors is a male donor with ankylosing spondylitis or in good health (not recorded which). The CDR3 runs from the conserved cysteine through the conserved F or W. D genes are given only for firm matches. Clone size is not always given. Where it is, it says once, few, many or a class for expanded clones.

j_gene: TRBJ2-5
abundance: many
d_gene: -
v_gene: TRBV18
len: 13
CDR3aa: CASSPGARETQYF
CDR3nt: TGTGCCAGCTCACCGGGGGCAAGAGAGACCCAGTACTTC

j_gene: TRBJ1-1
abundance: many
d_gene: -
v_gene: TRBV12-5
len: 14
CDR3aa: CASGSRTANTEAFF
CDR3nt: TGTGCTAGTGGCTCAAGGACAGCGAACACTGAAGCTTTCTTT

j_gene: TRBJ1-1
abundance: few
d_gene: -
v_gene: TRBV6-4
len: 14
CDR3aa: CASSPGGQGTEAFF
CDR3nt: TGTGCCAGCAGTCCTGGGGGGCAAGGCACTGAAGCTTTCTTT

j_gene: TRBJ1-5
abundance: -
d_gene: -
v_gene: TRBV5-1
len: 16
CDR3aa: CASSPDPTGSNQPQHF
CDR3nt: TGCGCCAGCAGCCCTGATCCCACAGGGAGCAATCAGCCCCAGCATTTT

j_gene: TRBJ1-5
abundance: many
d_gene: TRBD1
v_gene: TRBV27
len: 15
CDR3aa: CASRATGHSNQPQHF
CDR3nt: TGTGCCAGCAGGGCGACAGGGCATAGCAATCAGCCCCAGCATTTT

j_gene: TRBJ2-3
abundance: -
d_gene: -
v_gene: TRBV18
len: 14
CDR3aa: CASSPREVPDTQYF
CDR3nt: TGTGCCAGCTCACCACGGGAAGTTCCAGATACGCAGTATTTT

j_gene: TRBJ2-1
abundance: many
d_gene: TRBD1
v_gene: TRBV5-6
len: 16
CDR3aa: CASSFRQGQSYNEQFF
CDR3nt: TGTGCCAGCAGCTTCCGACAGGGTCAATCCTACAATGAGCAGTTCTTC

j_gene: TRBJ1-2
abundance: many
d_gene: -
v_gene: TRBV5-1
len: 14
CDR3aa: CASSGTSGGYGYTF
CDR3nt: TGCGCCAGCAGCGGAACATCCGGGGGCTATGGCTACACCTTC

j_gene: TRBJ2-3
abundance: many
d_gene: -
v_gene: TRBV2
len: 12
CDR3aa: CASQEGADTQYF
CDR3nt: TGTGCCAGCCAGGAGGGGGCAGATACGCAGTATTTT

j_gene: TRBJ2-3
abundance: -
d_gene: -
v_gene: TRBV6-5
len: 14
CDR3aa: CASSYGLYTDTQYF
CDR3nt: TGTGCCAGCAGTTACGGGCTGTACACAGATACGCAGTATTTT

j_gene: TRBJ2-1
abundance: many
d_gene: TRBD1
v_gene: TRBV5-8
len: 15
CDR3aa: CASTRDRGRGYEQFF
CDR3nt: TGTGCCAGCACCCGGGACAGGGGAAGAGGTTATGAGCAGTTCTTC

j_gene: TRBJ2-5
abundance: few
d_gene: -
v_gene: TRBV20-1
len: 15
CDR3aa: CSASYPRGNQETQYF
CDR3nt: TGCAGTGCTAGTTATCCCCGTGGCAACCAAGAGACCCAGTACTTC

j_gene: TRBJ2-7
abundance: -
d_gene: TRBD1
v_gene: TRBV10-3
len: 12
CDR3aa: CAISEGGDEQYF
CDR3nt: TGTGCCATCAGTGAAGGGGGCGACGAGCAGTACTTC

j_gene: TRBJ2-7
abundance: many
d_gene: TRBD2
v_gene: TRBV5-1
len: 14
CDR3aa: CASSYGTSGSEQYF
CDR3nt: TGCGCCAGCAGCTACGGGACTAGCGGGAGCGAGCAGTACTTC

j_gene: TRBJ2-3
abundance: few
d_gene: TRBD2
v_gene: TRBV6-5
len: 17
CDR3aa: CASSYRGTSGNTDTQYF
CDR3nt: TGTGCCAGCAGTTACCGCGGGACTAGCGGGAACACAGATACGCAGTATTTT

j_gene: TRBJ2-1
abundance: many
d_gene: TRBD2
v_gene: TRBV20-1
len: 14
CDR3aa: CSARPSGTYNEQFF
CDR3nt: TGCAGTGCCCGACCTAGCGGAACCTACAATGAGCAGTTCTTC

j_gene: TRBJ2-7
abundance: -
d_gene: TRBD1
v_gene: TRBV18
len: 14
CDR3aa: CASSSRDRGLEQYF
CDR3nt: TGTGCCAGCTCATCCCGGGACAGGGGGCTCGAGCAGTACTTC

j_gene: TRBJ2-1
abundance: many
d_gene: TRBD2
v_gene: TRBV29-1
len: 14
CDR3aa: CSGRTSGNGNEQFF
CDR3nt: TGCAGCGGGCGGACTAGCGGGAATGGCAATGAGCAGTTCTTC

j_gene: TRBJ2-2
abundance: few
d_gene: TRBD2
v_gene: TRBV20-1
len: 17
CDR3aa: CSAPSGLAGEATGELFF
CDR3nt: TGCAGTGCCCCATCCGGACTAGCGGGAGAGGCCACCGGGGAGCTGTTTTTT

j_gene: TRBJ1-1
abundance: many
d_gene: -
v_gene: TRBV5-1
len: 14
CDR3aa: CASSLSGGNTEAFF
CDR3nt: TGTGCCAGCAGTTTAAGCGGGGGGAACACTGAAGCTTTCTTT

j_gene: TRBJ1-4
abundance: many
d_gene: -
v_gene: TRBV29-1
len: 13
CDR3aa: CSVNRIVNEKLFF
CDR3nt: TGCAGCGTCAACAGGATCGTAAATGAAAAACTGTTTTTT

j_gene: TRBJ1-2
abundance: once
d_gene: TRBD1
v_gene: TRBV4-1
len: 13
CDR3aa: CASSRDRGMGYTF
CDR3nt: TGCGCCAGCAGCCGAGACAGGGGTATGGGCTACACCTTC

j_gene: TRBJ1-3
abundance: few
d_gene: -
v_gene: TRBV12-3/TRBV12-4
len: 15
CDR3aa: CASSSTGSRGNTIYF
CDR3nt: TGTGCCAGCAGTTCGACAGGCTCCCGGGGAAACACCATATATTTT

j_gene: TRBJ2-2
abundance: once
d_gene: -
v_gene: TRBV5-1
len: 13
CDR3aa: CASSPSPGGWLFF
CDR3nt: TGCGCCAGCAGCCCTTCACCCGGGGGATGGCTGTTTTTT

j_gene: TRBJ2-5
abundance: -
d_gene: -
v_gene: TRBV29-1
len: 13
CDR3aa: CSVRRTIQETQYF
CDR3nt: TGCAGCGTTAGACGGACGATCCAAGAGACCCAGTACTTC

j_gene: TRBJ1-5
abundance: few
d_gene: -
v_gene: TRBV29-1
len: 14
CDR3aa: CSVQTGGSNQPQHF
CDR3nt: TGCAGCGTTCAGACAGGTGGGAGCAATCAGCCCCAGCATTTT

j_gene: TRBJ1-5
abundance: -
d_gene: TRBD1
v_gene: TRBV29-1
len: 14
CDR3aa: CSVTDRGHGQPQHF
CDR3nt: TGCAGCGTCACGGACAGGGGCCACGGGCAGCCCCAGCATTTT

j_gene: TRBJ2-2
abundance: many
d_gene: -
v_gene: TRBV25-1
len: 14
CDR3aa: CASRVPGYTGELFF
CDR3nt: TGTGCCAGCAGGGTCCCGGGGTACACCGGGGAGCTGTTTTTT

j_gene: TRBJ2-7
abundance: many
d_gene: -
v_gene: TRBV7-2
len: 15
CDR3aa: CASSSTGTHSYEQYF
CDR3nt: TGTGCCAGCAGCTCCACCGGGACTCACTCCTACGAGCAGTACTTC

j_gene: TRBJ2-1
abundance: few
d_gene: TRBD1
v_gene: TRBV20-1
len: 13
CDR3aa: CSARQGPYNEQFF
CDR3nt: TGCAGTGCCCGACAGGGCCCCTACAATGAGCAGTTCTTC

j_gene: TRBJ1-4
abundance: many
d_gene: -
v_gene: TRBV7-9
len: 15
CDR3aa: CASSPGLGAIEKLFF
CDR3nt: TGTGCCAGCAGCCCCGGACTCGGTGCGATTGAAAAACTGTTTTTT

j_gene: TRBJ2-6
abundance: many
d_gene: -
v_gene: TRBV4-1
len: 15
CDR3aa: CASSQAGSGANVLTF
CDR3nt: TGCGCCAGCAGCCAAGCCGGGTCTGGGGCCAACGTCCTGACTTTC

j_gene: TRBJ2-1
abundance: many
d_gene: -
v_gene: TRBV7-2
len: 16
CDR3aa: CASTSPQSPGFNEQFF
CDR3nt: TGTGCCAGCACCTCTCCTCAGAGCCCAGGCTTCAATGAGCAGTTCTTC

j_gene: TRBJ2-3
abundance: many
d_gene: TRBD2
v_gene: TRBV29-1
len: 14
CDR3aa: CSASTSGRSTTQYF
CDR3nt: TGCAGCGCATCGACTAGCGGGAGGTCTACTACGCAGTATTTT

j_gene: TRBJ2-1
abundance: many
d_gene: -
v_gene: TRBV7-2
len: 13
CDR3aa: CASSPGLPREQFF
CDR3nt: TGTGCCAGCAGCCCAGGACTCCCGCGAGAGCAGTTCTTC

j_gene: TRBJ2-1
abundance: many
d_gene: -
v_gene: TRBV6-1
len: 14
CDR3aa: CASSGDWFYNEQFF
CDR3nt: TGTGCCAGCAGTGGCGACTGGTTCTACAATGAGCAGTTCTTC

j_gene: TRBJ1-1
abundance: many
d_gene: -
v_gene: TRBV7-6
len: 15
CDR3aa: CASSLDTGPNTEAFF
CDR3nt: TGTGCCAGCAGCTTAGATACGGGGCCGAACACTGAAGCTTTCTTT

j_gene: TRBJ2-1
abundance: few
d_gene: TRBD2
v_gene: TRBV29-1
len: 15
CDR3aa: CSVDNSGTSYNEQFF
CDR3nt: TGCAGCGTCGATAATAGCGGGACCTCCTACAATGAGCAGTTCTTC

j_gene: TRBJ1-4
abundance: -
d_gene: -
v_gene: TRBV29-1
len: 13
CDR3aa: CSVTGLGNEKLFF
CDR3nt: TGCAGCGTTACAGGGCTGGGTAATGAAAAACTGTTTTTT

j_gene: TRBJ1-1
abundance: many
d_gene: -
v_gene: TRBV20-1
len: 12
CDR3aa: CSARAGNTEAFF
CDR3nt: TGCAGTGCTAGAGCAGGGAACACTGAAGCTTTCTTT

j_gene: TRBJ2-7
abundance: many
d_gene: -
v_gene: TRBV5-1
len: 15
CDR3aa: CASSFEAYNSYEQYF
CDR3nt: TGCGCCAGCAGCTTTGAGGCCTATAATTCCTACGAGCAGTACTTC

j_gene: TRBJ2-5
abundance: few
d_gene: -
v_gene: TRBV5-1
len: 15
CDR3aa: CASSLEPGSQETQYF
CDR3nt: TGCGCCAGCAGCTTGGAACCAGGGAGCCAAGAGACCCAGTACTTC

j_gene: TRBJ2-2
abundance: many
d_gene: -
v_gene: TRBV5-1
len: 14
CDR3aa: CASRSGYDTGELFF
CDR3nt: TGCGCCAGCAGGTCAGGGTACGACACCGGGGAGCTGTTTTTT

j_gene: TRBJ2-1
abundance: -
d_gene: -
v_gene: TRBV20-1
len: 13
CDR3aa: CSARDIASNEQFF
CDR3nt: TGCAGTGCTAGAGATATAGCGTCCAATGAGCAGTTCTTC

j_gene: TRBJ1-3
abundance: many
d_gene: -
v_gene: TRBV4-1
len: 16
CDR3aa: CASSQPEWGSGNTIYF
CDR3nt: TGCGCCAGCAGCCAGCCCGAGTGGGGGTCTGGAAACACCATATATTTT

j_gene: TRBJ2-7
abundance: -
d_gene: -
v_gene: TRBV20-1
len: 15
CDR3aa: CSARVERGTPYEQYF
CDR3nt: TGCAGTGCTAGAGTTGAAAGGGGGACTCCCTACGAGCAGTACTTC